A single sample gave rise to the 2 T cell receptor beta chains below, sequenced in a study of Graves' ophthalmopathy and Graves' hyperthyroidism. From RNA, the CDR3 regions of TCR beta chains were amplified and sequenced. HTBI primers were used in a first-round RT-PCR, which preceded a second-round multiplex PCR. Via MiXCR, TCRdb re-called the multiplex PCR reads, giving one row per CDR3 protein. The table includes about 380,000 distinct CDR3 sequences, about 16% detected once. Specimen: peripheral blood. The receptors come from a young woman with stable Graves' hyperthyroidism.

At least ten counts were recorded for this clonotype. At one boundary the junction diverges from the germline segment, which might be a read error. The chain joins TRBV12-3 or TRBV12-4 to TRBJ1-1; D ambiguous. CDR3 length: 13 residues. CDR3 in DNA: TGTGCCGGCAGTTTAAAAGGGAACACTGAAGCTTTCTTT. It encodes CAGSLKGNTEAFF.

This clonotype was detected many times. The V call is TRBV27, the J call TRBJ2-6; D unclear. The CDR3 loop spans 18 amino acids. Germline V gives CDR1 MNHEY, CDR2 SMNVEV (reference sequence). V lost 2 bases, J lost 0 bases, and 14 bases lay in between. The CDR3 nucleotides are TGTGCCAGCAGTTTAAATGGGGTCCTGCCCTCTGGGGCCAACGTCCTGACTTTC. Encoded protein: CASSLNGVLPSGANVLTF.